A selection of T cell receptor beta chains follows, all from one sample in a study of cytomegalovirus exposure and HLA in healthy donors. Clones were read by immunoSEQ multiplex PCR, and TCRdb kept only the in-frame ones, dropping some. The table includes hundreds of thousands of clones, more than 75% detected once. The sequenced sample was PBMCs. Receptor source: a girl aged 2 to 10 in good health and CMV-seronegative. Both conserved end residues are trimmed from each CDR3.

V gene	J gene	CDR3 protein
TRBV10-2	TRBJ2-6	ASSDSSGANVLT
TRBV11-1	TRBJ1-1	ASSPDRGRNTEAF
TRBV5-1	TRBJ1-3	ASSLGGTGAGNTIY
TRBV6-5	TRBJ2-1	ASSFRGAYNEQF
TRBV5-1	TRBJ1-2	ASSLDTNYGYT
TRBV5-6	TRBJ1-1	ASSQGLWTEAF
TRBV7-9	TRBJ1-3	ASSLAQREAGDTIY
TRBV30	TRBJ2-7	AWSFPEYEQY
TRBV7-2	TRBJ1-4	ASSFRGEKLF
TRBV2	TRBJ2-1	ASSISGGPYNEQF